This T cell receptor (beta chain) was captured in a study of OX40 agonist ivuxolimab in advanced cancers. Study-level background: The diagnoses of dose-escalation patients were hepatocellular carcinoma, melanoma, renal cell or head and neck cancer.

Germline V gene lookup returns CDR1 SQVTM and CDR2 ANQGSEA. This CDR3 has 11 residues. TCRdb keeps only in-frame clones here, not all; method: immunoSEQ multiplex PCR. The data contain 80,000 or so clones, over 75% of them singletons. The specimen was CD4+ or CD8+ T cells sorted from blood, collected in a trial of the OX40 agonist ivuxolimab. This sequence joins TRBV29-1 and TRBJ1-2; 9 bases fit TRBD1. The TCR originated in an adult with an advanced solid tumor such as melanoma, head and neck, liver or kidney cancer. The CDR3 bases are TGCTCGGGACAGGGTAACTATGGCTACACCTTC. Protein: CSGQGNYGYTF.